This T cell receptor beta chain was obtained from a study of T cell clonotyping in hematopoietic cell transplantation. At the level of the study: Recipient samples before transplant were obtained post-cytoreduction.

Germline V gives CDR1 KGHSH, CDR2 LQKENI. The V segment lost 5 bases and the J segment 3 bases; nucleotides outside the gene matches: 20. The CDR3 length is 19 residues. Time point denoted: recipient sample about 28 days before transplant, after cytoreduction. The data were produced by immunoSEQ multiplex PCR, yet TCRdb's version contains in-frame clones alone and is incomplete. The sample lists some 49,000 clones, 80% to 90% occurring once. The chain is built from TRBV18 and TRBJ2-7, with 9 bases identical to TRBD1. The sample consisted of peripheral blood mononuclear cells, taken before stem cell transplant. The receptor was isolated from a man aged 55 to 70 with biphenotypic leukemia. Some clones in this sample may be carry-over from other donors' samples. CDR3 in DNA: TGTGCCAGCTCAACGGCGTTAGCAGTAGGGGGACAGGGTGACTACGAGCAGTACTTC. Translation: CASSTALAVGGQGDYEQYF.